This T cell receptor (beta chain) was sequenced for a study of T cells after posttransplantation cyclophosphamide. This clone was detected only a few times. Its antigen is unidentified. On the day of bone marrow donation, the related graft donor provided peripheral blood. General study results and limits: TRB overlap between skin or GI tissue T cells and blood was limited. TRB clonality was highly associated with recipient CMV seropositivity and reactivation.

The method was immunoSEQ multiplex PCR; TCRdb's version includes in-frame clones alone and lacks a portion of them. Listed for the sample are some 37,000 clones, none seen a single time. The sample taken for sequencing was PBMCs. The TCR was taken from a girl under 18 in good health, CMV-negative, and a related stem cell transplant donor.

CDR3 DNA: TGTGCCAGCAGCAGAGGGAGTCGGGCTTTCTTT. Translation: CASSRGSRAFF. This chain joins TRBV11-2 and TRBJ1-1; D unresolved. This CDR3 is 11 amino acids long. Trimming removed 5 bases at V and 11 bases at J, with 12 bases between. The germline CDR1 and CDR2 sequences are SGHAT and FQNNGV.